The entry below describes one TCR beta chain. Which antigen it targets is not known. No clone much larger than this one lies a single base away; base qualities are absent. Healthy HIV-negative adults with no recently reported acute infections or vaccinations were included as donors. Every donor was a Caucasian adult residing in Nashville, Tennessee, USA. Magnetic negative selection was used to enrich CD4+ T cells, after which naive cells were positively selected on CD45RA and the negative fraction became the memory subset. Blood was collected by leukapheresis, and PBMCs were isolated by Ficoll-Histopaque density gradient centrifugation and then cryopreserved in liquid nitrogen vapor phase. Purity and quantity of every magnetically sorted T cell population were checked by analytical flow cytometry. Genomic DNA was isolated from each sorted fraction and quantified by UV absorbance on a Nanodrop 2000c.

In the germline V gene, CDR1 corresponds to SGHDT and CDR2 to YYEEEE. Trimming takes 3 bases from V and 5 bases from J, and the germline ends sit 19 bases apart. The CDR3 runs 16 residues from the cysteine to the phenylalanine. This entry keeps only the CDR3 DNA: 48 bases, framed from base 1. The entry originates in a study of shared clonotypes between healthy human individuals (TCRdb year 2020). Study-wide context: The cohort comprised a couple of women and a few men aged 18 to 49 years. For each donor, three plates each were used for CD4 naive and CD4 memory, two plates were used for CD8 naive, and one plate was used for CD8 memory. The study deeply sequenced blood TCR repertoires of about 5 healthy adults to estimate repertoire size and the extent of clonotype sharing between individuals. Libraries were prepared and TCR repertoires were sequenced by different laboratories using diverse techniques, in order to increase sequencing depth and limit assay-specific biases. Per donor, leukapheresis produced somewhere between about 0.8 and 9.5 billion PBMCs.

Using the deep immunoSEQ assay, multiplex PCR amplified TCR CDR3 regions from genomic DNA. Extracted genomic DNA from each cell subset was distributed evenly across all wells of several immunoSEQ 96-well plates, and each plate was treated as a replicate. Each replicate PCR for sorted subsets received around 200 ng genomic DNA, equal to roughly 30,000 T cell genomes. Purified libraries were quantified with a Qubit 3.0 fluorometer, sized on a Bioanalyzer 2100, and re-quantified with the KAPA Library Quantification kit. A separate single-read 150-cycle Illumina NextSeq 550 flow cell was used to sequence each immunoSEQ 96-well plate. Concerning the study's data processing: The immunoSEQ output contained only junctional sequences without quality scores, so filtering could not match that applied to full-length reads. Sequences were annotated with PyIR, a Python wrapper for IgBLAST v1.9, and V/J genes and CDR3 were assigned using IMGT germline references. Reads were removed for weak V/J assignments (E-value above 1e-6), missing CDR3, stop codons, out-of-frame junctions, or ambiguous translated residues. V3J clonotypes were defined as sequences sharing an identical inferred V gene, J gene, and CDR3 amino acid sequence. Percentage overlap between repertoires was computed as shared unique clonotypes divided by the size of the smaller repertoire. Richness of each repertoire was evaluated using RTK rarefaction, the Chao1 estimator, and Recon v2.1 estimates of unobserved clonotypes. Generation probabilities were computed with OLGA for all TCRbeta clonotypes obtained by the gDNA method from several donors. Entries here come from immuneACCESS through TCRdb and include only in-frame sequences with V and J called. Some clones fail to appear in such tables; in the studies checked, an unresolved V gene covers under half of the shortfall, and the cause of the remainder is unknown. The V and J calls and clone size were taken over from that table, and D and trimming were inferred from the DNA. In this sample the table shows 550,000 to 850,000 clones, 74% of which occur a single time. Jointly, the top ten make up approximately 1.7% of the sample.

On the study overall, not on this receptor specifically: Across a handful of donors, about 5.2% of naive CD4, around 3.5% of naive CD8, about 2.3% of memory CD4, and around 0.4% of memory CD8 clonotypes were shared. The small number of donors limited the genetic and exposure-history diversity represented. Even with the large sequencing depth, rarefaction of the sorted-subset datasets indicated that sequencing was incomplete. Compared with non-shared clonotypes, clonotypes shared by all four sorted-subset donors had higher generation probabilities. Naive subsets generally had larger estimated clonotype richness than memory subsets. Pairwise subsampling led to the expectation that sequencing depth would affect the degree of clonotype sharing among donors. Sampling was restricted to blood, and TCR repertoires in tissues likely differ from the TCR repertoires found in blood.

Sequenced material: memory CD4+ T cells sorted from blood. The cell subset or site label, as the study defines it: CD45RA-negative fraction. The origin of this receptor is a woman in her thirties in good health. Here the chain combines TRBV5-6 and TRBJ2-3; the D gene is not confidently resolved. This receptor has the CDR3 CASSSPNRVGLDTQYF. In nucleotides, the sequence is TGTGCCAGCAGCTCCCCAAACCGGGTTGGTTTAGATACGCAGTATTTT.